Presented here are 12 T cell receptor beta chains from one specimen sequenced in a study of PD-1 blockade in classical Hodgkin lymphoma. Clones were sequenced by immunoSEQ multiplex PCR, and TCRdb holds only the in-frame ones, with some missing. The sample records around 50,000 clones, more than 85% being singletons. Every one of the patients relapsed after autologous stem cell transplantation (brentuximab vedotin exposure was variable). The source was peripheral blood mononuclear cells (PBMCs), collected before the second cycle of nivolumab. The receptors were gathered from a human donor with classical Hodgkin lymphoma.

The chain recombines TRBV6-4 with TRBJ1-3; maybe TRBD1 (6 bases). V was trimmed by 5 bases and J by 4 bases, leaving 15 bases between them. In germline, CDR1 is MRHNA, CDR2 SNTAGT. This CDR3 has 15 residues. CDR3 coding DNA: TGTGCCAGCAGTCGGACAGCAGATCTCGGAAACACCATATATTTT. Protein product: CASSRTADLGNTIYF.

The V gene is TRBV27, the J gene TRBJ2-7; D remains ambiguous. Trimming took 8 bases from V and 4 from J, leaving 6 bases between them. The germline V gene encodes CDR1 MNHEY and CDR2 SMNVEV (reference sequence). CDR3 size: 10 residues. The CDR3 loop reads CASGRYEQYF. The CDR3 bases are TGTGCCAGCGGGCGATACGAGCAGTACTTC.

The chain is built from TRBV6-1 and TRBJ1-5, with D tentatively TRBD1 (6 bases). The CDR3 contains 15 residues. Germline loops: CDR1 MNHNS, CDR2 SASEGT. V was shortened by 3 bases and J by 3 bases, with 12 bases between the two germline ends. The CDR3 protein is CASSDPQGYNQPQHF. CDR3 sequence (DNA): TGTGCCAGCAGTGATCCACAGGGTTACAATCAGCCCCAGCATTTT.

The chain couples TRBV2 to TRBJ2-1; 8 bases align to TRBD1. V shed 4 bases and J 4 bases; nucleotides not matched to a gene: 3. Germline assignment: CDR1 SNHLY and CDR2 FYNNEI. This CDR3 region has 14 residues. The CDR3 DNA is TGTGCCAGCAGTGGGACAGGGAGTTACAATGAGCAGTTCTTC. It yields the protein CASSGTGSYNEQFF.

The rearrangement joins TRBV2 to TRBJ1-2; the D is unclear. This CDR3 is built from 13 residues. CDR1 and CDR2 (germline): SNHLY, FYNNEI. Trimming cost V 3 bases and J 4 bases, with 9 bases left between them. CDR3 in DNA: TGTGCCAGCAGTGATAGTGAGAGCTATGGCTACACCTTC. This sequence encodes CASSDSESYGYTF.

CDR3 residues: CASSPGQSSYNEQFF. In nucleotides, the CDR3 is TGTGCCAGCTCACCCGGACAGAGCTCCTACAATGAGCAGTTCTTC. The V gene is TRBV18, the J gene TRBJ2-1; D is possibly TRBD1 (6 bases). V was pared by 3 bases and J by 0 bases, with 9 bases between. Germline values: CDR1 KGHSH, CDR2 LQKENI. This CDR3 comprises 15 residues.

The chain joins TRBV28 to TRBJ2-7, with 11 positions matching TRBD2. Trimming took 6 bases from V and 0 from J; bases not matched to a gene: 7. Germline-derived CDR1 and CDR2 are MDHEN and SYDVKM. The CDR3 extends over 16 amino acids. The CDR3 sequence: CASSGAGTSGSYEQYF. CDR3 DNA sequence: TGTGCCAGCAGCGGTGCCGGGACTAGCGGCTCCTACGAGCAGTACTTC.

The CDR3 DNA is TGTGCCAGCAGTGACGGGGGGTACCTTGCAACTAATGAAAAACTGTTTTTT. Encoded protein: CASSDGGYLATNEKLFF. The chain joins TRBV6-1 to TRBJ1-4; D might be TRBD1 (5 bases). CDR1 and CDR2 (germline): MNHNS, SASEGT. Trimming took off 3 bases at V and 0 bases at J, with 14 bases between the two ends. CDR3 length equals 17 residues.

The CDR3 region is CASSYSSGRNEQFF. In nucleotides, the CDR3 is TGTGCCAGCAGTTACTCGAGTGGCAGGAATGAGCAGTTCTTC. The gene calls are TRBV6-5 and TRBJ2-1; D unclear. Germline lookup yields CDR1 MNHEY and CDR2 SVGAGI. The CDR3 runs 14 residues. With 0 bases removed from V and 7 bases from J, the gap between germline ends came to 10 bases.

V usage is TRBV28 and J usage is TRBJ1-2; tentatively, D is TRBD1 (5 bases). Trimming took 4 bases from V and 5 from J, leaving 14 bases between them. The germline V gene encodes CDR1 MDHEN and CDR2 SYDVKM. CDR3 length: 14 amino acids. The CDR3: CASSSLVRQYGYTF. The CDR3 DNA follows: TGTGCCAGCAGTTCCCTCGTCCGACAGTATGGCTACACCTTC.

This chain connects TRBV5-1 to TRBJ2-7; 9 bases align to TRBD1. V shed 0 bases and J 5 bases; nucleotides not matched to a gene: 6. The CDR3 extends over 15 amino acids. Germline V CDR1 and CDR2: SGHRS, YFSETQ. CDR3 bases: TGCGCCAGCAGCTTGGACGGGACAGGGTACCACGAGCAGTACTTC. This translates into CASSLDGTGYHEQYF.

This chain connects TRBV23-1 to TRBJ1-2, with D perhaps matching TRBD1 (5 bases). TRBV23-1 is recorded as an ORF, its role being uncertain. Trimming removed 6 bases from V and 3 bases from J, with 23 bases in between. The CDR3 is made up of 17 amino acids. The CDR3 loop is CASRLSGPGRAHYGYTF. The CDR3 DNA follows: TGCGCCAGCAGATTATCAGGTCCAGGGAGGGCCCACTATGGCTACACCTTC.